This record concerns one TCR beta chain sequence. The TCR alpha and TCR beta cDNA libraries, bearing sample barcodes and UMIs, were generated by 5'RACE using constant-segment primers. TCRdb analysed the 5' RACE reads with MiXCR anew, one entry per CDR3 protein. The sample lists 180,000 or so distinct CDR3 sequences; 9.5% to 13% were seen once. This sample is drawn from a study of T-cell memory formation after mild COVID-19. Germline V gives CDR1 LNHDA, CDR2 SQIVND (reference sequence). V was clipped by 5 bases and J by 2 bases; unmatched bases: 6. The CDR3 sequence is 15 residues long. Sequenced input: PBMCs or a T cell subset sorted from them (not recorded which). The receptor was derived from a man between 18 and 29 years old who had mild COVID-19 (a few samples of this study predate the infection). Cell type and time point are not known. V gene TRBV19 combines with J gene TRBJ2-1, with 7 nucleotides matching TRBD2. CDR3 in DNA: TGTGCCAGTAGTCCTCAGCGGGGTGCCTACAATGAGCAGTTCTTC. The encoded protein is CASSPQRGAYNEQFF.